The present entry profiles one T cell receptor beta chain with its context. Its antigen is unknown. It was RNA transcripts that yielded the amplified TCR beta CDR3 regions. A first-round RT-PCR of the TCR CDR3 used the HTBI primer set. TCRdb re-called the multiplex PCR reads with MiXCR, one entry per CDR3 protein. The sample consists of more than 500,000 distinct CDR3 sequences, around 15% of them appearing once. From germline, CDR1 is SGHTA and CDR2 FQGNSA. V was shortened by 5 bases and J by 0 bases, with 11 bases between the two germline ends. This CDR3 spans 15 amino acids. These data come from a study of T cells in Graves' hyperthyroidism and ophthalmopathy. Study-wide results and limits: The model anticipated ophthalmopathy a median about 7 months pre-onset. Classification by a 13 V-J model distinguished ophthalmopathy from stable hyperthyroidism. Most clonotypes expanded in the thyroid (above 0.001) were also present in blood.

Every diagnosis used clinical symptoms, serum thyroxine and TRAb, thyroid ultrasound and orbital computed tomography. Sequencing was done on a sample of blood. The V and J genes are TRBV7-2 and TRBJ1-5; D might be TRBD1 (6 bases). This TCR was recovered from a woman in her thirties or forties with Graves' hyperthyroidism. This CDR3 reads CASSTGTYSNQPQHF. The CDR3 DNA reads TGTGCCAGCAGCACCGGGACATATAGCAATCAGCCCCAGCATTTT.